The 9 T cell receptor beta chains reported below all come from one sample, sequenced in a study of T-cell memory formation after mild COVID-19. TCRdb re-derived calls from the 5' RACE reads in MiXCR, one entry per CDR3 protein. This table has 550,000 to 700,000 distinct CDR3 sequences, 17% appearing once. Specimen: PBMCs or a T cell subset sorted from them (not recorded which). The receptors here all came from an adult woman who had mild COVID-19 (a few samples of this study predate the infection). Cell type and time point are not known.

The chain recombines TRBV30 with TRBJ1-1; 10 positions match TRBD1. Germline V lookup: CDR1 GTSNPN, CDR2 SVGIG (reference sequence). The CDR3 length is 14 residues. V lost 3 bases and J lost 6; bases outside the gene matches: 7. The CDR3 spells CAWSPGQGGAEAFF. The CDR3, as DNA: TGTGCCTGGAGCCCTGGACAGGGGGGTGCTGAAGCTTTCTTT.

The chain recombines TRBV4-1 with TRBJ1-1; TRBD1 matches 7 bases. V lost 1 base and J lost 0; bases outside the gene matches: 8. The germline V gene has CDR1 MGHRA and CDR2 YSYEKL. The CDR3 has 17 amino acids. This CDR3 reads CASSQGGGQLMNTEAFF. Here the CDR3 DNA reads TGCGCCAGCAGCCAAGGAGGGGGCCAACTAATGAACACTGAAGCTTTCTTT.

This clonotype was seen a handful of times. V and J are TRBV5-5 and TRBJ1-1; D not certain. The CDR3 runs 13 residues. Germline loops: CDR1 SGHKS, CDR2 YYEKEE (reference sequence). V was trimmed by 2 bases and J by 8 bases, leaving 13 bases between them. CDR3 coding DNA: TGTGCCAGCAGCTTAGAGCCCGACGGGGAAGCTTTCTTT. Residues: CASSLEPDGEAFF.

This clonotype was counted a few times. CDR3 in amino acids: CASSRSAYEQYF. The CDR3 DNA is TGTGCCAGCAGTCGCTCGGCCTACGAGCAGTACTTC. The chain carries TRBV7-9 and TRBJ2-7; D not resolved. The germline V gene has CDR1 SEHNR and CDR2 FQNEAQ (reference sequence). The ends were cut back, 6 bases at V and 2 bases at J, with 8 bases in the middle. This CDR3 contains 12 residues. The entire variable domain, with the rest obtained from reference TRBV7-9 and TRBJ2-7, is as follows: DTGVSQNPRHKITKRGQNVTFRCDPISEHNRLYWYRQTLGQGPEFLTYFQNEAQLEKSRLLSDRFSAERPKGSFSTLEIQRTEQGDSAMYLCASSRSAYEQYFGPGTRLTVT.

The V and J genes are TRBV12-3 or TRBV12-4 and TRBJ2-7; the D gene is possibly TRBD1 (6 bases). The CDR3 covers 14 residues. V was clipped by 7 bases and J by 4 bases, with 17 bases between them. The CDR3 coding sequence is TGTGCCAGCACCATAGGTGACAGGAGGTACGAGCAGTACTTC. Its protein product is CASTIGDRRYEQYF.

The chain couples TRBV20-1 to TRBJ2-3; 9 positions agree with TRBD2. With V trimmed by 5 bases and J by 6 bases, 6 bases remained unmatched. The CDR3 is 13 residues long. The germline gives CDR1 DFQATT, CDR2 SNEGSKA (reference sequence). As DNA, the CDR3 is TGCAGTGCTTTTAGCGGGGGCAGGGATACGCAGTATTTT. Its translation is CSAFSGGRDTQYF.

This clonotype was recorded a few times. The chain recombines TRBV6-5 with TRBJ2-6, with 9 positions matching TRBD1. The CDR3 is 18 residues long. With 3 bases clipped from V and 0 bases from J, the junction kept 6 bases outside the gene matches. In germline, CDR1 is MNHEY, CDR2 SVGAGI. CDR3 bases: TGTGCCAGCAGTTATTGGGGACAGGGCCTCTCTGGGGCCAACGTCCTGACTTTC. Translated, it gives CASSYWGQGLSGANVLTF.

This clonotype was recorded a few times. The rearrangement joins TRBV6-5 to TRBJ1-2; a weak D match, TRBD1 (5 bases). The CDR3 totals 15 residues. Trimming took 5 bases from V and 2 from J, leaving 15 bases between them. CDR1 and CDR2 (germline): MNHEY, SVGAGI. CDR3 DNA: TGTGCCAGCAGTCAAACCGGGGCGCCGAACTATGGCTACACCTTC. Encoded protein: CASSQTGAPNYGYTF.

This chain joins TRBV5-1 and TRBJ2-2; 10 nucleotides align to TRBD1. The CDR3 spans 18 residues. Germline assignment: CDR1 SGHRS and CDR2 YFSETQ. J lost 5 bases, V lost 3 bases, and 13 bases had no gene match. CDR3 loop: CASSSSFHMDRGTGELFF. The CDR3 region has the DNA TGCGCCAGCAGCTCGTCTTTCCATATGGACAGGGGGACCGGGGAGCTGTTTTTT.